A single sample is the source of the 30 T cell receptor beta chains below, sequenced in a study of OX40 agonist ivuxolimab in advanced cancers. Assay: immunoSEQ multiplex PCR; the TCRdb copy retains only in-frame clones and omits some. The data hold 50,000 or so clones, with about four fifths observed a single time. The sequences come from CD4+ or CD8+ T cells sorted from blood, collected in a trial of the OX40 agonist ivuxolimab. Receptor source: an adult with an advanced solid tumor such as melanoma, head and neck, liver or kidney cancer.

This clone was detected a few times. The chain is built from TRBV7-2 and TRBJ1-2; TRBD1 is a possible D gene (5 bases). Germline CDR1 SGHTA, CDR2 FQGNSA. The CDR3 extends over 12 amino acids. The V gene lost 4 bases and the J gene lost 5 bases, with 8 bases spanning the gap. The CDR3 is CASSSRQYGYTF. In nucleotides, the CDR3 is TGTGCCAGCAGCTCGAGACAGTATGGCTACACCTTC.

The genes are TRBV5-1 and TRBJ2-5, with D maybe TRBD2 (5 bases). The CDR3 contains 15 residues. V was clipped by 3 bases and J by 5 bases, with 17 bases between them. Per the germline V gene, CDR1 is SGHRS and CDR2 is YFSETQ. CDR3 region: CASSSRHGGGETQYF. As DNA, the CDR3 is TGCGCCAGCAGCTCCAGACATGGAGGCGGGGAGACCCAGTACTTC.

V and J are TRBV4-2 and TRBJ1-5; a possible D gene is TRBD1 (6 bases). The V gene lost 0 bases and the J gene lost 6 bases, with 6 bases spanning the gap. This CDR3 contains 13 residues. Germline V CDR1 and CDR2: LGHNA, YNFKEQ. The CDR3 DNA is TGTGCCAGCAGCCAAGACAGGGGTCAGCCCCAGCATTTT. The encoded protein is CASSQDRGQPQHF.

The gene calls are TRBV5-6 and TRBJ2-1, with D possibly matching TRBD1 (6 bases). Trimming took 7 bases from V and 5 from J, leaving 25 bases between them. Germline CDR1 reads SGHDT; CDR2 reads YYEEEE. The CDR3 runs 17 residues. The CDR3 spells CASGLRTTGKYHNEQFF. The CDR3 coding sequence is TGTGCCAGCGGCCTTCGTACAACAGGGAAGTACCACAATGAGCAGTTCTTC.

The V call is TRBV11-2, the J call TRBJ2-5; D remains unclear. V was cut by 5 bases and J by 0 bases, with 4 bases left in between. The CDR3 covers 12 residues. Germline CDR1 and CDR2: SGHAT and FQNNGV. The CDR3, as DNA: TGTGCCAGCAGCCAGTACCAAGAGACCCAGTACTTC. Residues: CASSQYQETQYF.

DNA for the CDR3: TGCGCCAGCAGCTTGCTAGCGGGAGTCGAGCAGTACTTC. It yields the protein CASSLLAGVEQYF. This chain joins TRBV5-1 and TRBJ2-7; 10 positions agree with TRBD2. From germline, CDR1 is SGHRS and CDR2 YFSETQ. Trimming cost V 1 base and J 6 bases; bases outside gene matches: 1. The CDR3 has 13 residues.

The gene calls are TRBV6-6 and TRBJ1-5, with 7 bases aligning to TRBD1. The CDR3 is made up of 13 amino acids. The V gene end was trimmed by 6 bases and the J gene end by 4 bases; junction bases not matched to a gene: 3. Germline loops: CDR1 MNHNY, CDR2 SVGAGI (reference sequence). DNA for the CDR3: TGTGCCAGCAGACTACAGGGGAATCAGCCCCAGCATTTT. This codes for CASRLQGNQPQHF.

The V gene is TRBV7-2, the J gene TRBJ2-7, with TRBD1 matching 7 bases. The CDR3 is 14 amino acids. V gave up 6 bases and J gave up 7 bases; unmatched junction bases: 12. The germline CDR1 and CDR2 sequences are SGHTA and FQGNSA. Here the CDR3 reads CASSRRDSTIEQYF. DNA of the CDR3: TGTGCCAGCAGTCGAAGGGACAGCACCATAGAGCAGTACTTC.

CDR3 in amino acids: CASSPLAGGPVGELFF. DNA for the CDR3: TGCGCCAGCAGCCCCCTAGCGGGAGGGCCGGTCGGGGAGCTGTTTTTT. This chain uses TRBV4-3 with TRBJ2-2, with 12 bases lining up with TRBD2. The CDR3 is 16 residues long. Germline values: CDR1 LGHNA, CDR2 YSLEER. Unmatched junction bases numbered 7, after V lost 4 bases and J lost 7 bases.

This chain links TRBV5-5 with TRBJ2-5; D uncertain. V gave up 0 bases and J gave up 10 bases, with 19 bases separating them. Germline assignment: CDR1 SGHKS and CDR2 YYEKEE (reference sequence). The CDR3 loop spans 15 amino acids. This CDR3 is CASSLAPVRVLGQYF. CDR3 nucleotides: TGTGCCAGCAGCTTGGCCCCGGTACGCGTTTTGGGCCAGTACTTC.

The CDR3 protein is CASTLTPGDEKLFF. In nucleotides, the CDR3 is TGTGCCAGCACTTTGACCCCCGGGGATGAAAAACTGTTTTTT. V usage is TRBV2 and J usage is TRBJ1-4, with D unclear. The V and J ends lost 7 bases and 6 bases respectively, with 15 bases between them. The length of the CDR3 is 14 residues. Per germline, CDR1 SNHLY and CDR2 FYNNEI.

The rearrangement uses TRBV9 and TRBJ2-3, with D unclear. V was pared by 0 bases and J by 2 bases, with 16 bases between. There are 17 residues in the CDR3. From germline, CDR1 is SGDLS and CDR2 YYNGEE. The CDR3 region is CASSVATSGIFTDTQYF. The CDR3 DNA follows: TGTGCCAGCAGCGTAGCTACGTCTGGGATTTTCACAGATACGCAGTATTTT.

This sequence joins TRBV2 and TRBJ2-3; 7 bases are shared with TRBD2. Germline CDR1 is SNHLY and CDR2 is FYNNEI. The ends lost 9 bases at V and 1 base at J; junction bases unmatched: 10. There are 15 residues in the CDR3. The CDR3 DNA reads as TGTGCCAGTACAAGCGGGATGGGGGGCACAGATACGCAGTATTTT. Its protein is CASTSGMGGTDTQYF. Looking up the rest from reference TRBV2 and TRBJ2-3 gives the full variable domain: EPEVTQTPSHQVTQMGQEVILRCVPISNHLYFYWYRQILGQKVEFLVSFYNNEISEKSEIFDDQFSVERPDGSNFTLKIRSTKLEDSAMYFCASTSGMGGTDTQYFGPGTRLTVL.

The CDR3 nucleotides read TGCGCCAGCAGTACGGGTCCGCCCTACAATGAGCAGTTCTTC. Residues: CASSTGPPYNEQFF. The rearrangement joins TRBV5-1 to TRBJ2-1; D is unresolved. Germline CDR1 reads SGHRS; CDR2 reads YFSETQ. Trimming took 5 bases from V and 2 from J, leaving 11 bases between them. The length of the CDR3 is 14 residues.

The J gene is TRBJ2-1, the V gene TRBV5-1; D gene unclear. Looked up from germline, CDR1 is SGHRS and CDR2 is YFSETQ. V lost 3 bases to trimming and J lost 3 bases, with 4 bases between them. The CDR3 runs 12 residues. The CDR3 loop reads CASSSRYNEQFF. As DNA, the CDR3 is TGCGCCAGCAGCTCCCGCTACAATGAGCAGTTCTTC.

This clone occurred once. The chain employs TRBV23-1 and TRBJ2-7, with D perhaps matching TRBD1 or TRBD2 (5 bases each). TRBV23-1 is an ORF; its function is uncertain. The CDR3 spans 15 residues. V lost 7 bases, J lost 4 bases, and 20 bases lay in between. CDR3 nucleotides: TGCGCCAGCATTTCACCGGGACCGCCGGATTACGAGCAGTACTTC. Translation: CASISPGPPDYEQYF.

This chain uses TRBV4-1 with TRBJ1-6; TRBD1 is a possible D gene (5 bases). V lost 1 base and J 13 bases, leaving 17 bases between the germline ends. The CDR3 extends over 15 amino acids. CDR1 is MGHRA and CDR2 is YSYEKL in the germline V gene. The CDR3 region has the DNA TGCGCCAGCAGCCAAGTCAGGGTGCAGGGTCGGCCCCTCCACTTT. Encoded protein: CASSQVRVQGRPLHF.

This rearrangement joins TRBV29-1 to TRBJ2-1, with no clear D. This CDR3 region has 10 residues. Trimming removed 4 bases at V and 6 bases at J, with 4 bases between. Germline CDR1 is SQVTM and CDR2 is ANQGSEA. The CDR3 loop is CSVARNEQFF. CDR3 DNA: TGCAGCGTTGCCCGCAATGAGCAGTTCTTC.

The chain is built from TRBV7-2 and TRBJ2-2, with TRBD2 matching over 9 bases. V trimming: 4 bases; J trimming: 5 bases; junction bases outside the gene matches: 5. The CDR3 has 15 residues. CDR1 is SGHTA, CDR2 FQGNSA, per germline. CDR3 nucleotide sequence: TGTGCCAGCAGCTCGGGACTAGCAGGGACCGGGGAGCTGTTTTTT. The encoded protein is CASSSGLAGTGELFF.

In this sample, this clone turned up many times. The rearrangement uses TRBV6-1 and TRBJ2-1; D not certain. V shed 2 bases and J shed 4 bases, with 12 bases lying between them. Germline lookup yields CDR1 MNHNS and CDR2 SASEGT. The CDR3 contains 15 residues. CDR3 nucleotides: TGTGCCAGCAGTGAATCGGTAGGGAAGTACAATGAGCAGTTCTTC. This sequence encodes CASSESVGKYNEQFF.

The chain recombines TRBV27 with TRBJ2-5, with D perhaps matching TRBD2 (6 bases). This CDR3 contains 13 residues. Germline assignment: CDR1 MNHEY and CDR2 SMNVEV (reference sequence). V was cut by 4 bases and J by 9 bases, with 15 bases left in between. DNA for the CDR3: TGTGCCAGCAGTTCCCGGGAGAGGGTGGCCCAGTACTTC. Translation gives CASSSRERVAQYF.

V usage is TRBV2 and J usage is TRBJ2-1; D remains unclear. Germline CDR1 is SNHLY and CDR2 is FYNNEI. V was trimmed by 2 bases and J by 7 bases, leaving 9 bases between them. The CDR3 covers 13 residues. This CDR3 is CASSESSMNEQFF. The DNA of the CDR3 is TGTGCCAGCAGTGAATCGAGTATGAATGAGCAGTTCTTC.

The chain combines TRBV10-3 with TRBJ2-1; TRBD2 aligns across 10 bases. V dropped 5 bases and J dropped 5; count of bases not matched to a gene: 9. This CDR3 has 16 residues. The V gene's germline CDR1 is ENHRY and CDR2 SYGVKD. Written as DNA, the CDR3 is TGTGCCATCAGTCAAATAGCGGGGGGTGCGGACAATGAGCAGTTCTTC. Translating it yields CAISQIAGGADNEQFF.

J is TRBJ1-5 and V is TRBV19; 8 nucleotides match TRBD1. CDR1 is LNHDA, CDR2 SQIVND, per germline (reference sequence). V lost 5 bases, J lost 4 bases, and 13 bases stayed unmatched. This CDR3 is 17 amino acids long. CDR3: CASSPGPRTGLNQPQHF. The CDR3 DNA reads TGTGCCAGTAGTCCGGGTCCCCGGACAGGGCTAAATCAGCCCCAGCATTTT.

This chain's CDR3 is CASSFTRANTEAFF. CDR3 sequence (DNA): TGTGCCAGTTCCTTCACGAGGGCGAACACTGAAGCTTTCTTT. The genes are TRBV19 and TRBJ1-1; D call uncertain. The ends were cut back, 8 bases at V and 1 base at J, with 14 bases in the middle. CDR1 and CDR2 from the germline V gene are LNHDA and SQIVND (reference sequence). CDR3 size: 14 residues.

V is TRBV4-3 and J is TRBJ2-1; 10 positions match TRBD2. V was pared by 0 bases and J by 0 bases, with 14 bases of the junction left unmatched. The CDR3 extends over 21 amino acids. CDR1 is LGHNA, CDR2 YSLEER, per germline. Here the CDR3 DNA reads TGCGCCAGCAGCCAAGAGGCCAGGACTAGCGGATACGATCTCTCCTACAATGAGCAGTTCTTC. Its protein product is CASSQEARTSGYDLSYNEQFF.

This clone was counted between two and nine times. The CDR3 here is CASSQAEGMGADTQYF. The CDR3 DNA is TGCGCCAGCAGCCAGGCGGAGGGGATGGGGGCAGATACGCAGTATTTT. The genes are TRBV4-3 and TRBJ2-3, with D perhaps matching TRBD2 (6 bases). Germline V gene lookup returns CDR1 LGHNA and CDR2 YSLEER. The CDR3 sequence is 16 residues long. Trimming pared 3 bases from V and 4 bases from J, leaving 17 bases between.

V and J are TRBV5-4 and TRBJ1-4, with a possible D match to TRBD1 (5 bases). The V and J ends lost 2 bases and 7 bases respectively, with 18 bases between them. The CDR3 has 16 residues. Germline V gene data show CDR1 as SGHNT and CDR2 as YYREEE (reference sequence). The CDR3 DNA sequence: TGTGCCAGCAGCTTTGACGCAGGTGGGGGTGCTGAAAAACTGTTTTTT. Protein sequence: CASSFDAGGGAEKLFF.

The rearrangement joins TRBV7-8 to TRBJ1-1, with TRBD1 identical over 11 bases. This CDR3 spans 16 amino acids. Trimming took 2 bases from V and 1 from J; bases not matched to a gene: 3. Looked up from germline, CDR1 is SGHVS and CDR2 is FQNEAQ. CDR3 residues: CASSLRDRGSNTEAFF. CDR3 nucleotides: TGTGCCAGCAGCTTACGGGACAGGGGGTCGAACACTGAAGCTTTCTTT.

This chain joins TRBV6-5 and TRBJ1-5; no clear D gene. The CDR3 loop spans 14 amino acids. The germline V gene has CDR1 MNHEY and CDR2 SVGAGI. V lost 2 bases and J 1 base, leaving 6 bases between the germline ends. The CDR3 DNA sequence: TGTGCCAGCAGTTACGCATCCAGCAATCAGCCCCAGCATTTT. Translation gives CASSYASSNQPQHF.